The 14 T cell receptor beta chains reported below all come from one sample, sequenced in a study of shared clonotypes between healthy human individuals. Naive-designated CD8 cells lacked CD45RO, were positively enriched for CCR7, and omitted terminally differentiated effector memory CD45RA+ cells. The protocol was immunoSEQ multiplex PCR, while the TCRdb copy is restricted to in-frame clones and leaves out a portion. This repertoire shows roughly 1,800,000 clones, roughly 95% found once; its top ten account for roughly 1.2%. Sequencing was carried out using naive CD8+ T cells sorted from blood. These receptors were taken from a man between 18 and 29 years old in good health.

The chain is built from TRBV9 and TRBJ2-1; TRBD2 aligns across 8 bases. The CDR3 loop spans 18 amino acids. The germline V gene encodes CDR1 SGDLS and CDR2 YYNGEE. V lost 1 base and J lost 9; bases outside the gene matches: 18. CDR3 sequence reads: CASSVIPLSGVAGFEQFF. The CDR3 DNA is TGTGCCAGCAGCGTAATACCCCTTAGCGGGGTGGCCGGATTTGAGCAGTTCTTC.

V usage is TRBV28 and J usage is TRBJ2-5, with D tentatively TRBD1 or TRBD2 (5 bases each). The CDR3 runs 15 residues. Germline lookup yields CDR1 MDHEN and CDR2 SYDVKM. V lost 6 bases and J 5 bases, leaving 19 bases between the germline ends. The CDR3 DNA is TGTGCCAGCAGCCTAGGGGCGTTTGGGACGGAGACCCAGTACTTC. Protein: CASSLGAFGTETQYF. Drawing the rest from reference TRBV28 and TRBJ2-5, the complete variable domain is DVKVTQSSRYLVKRTGEKVFLECVQDMDHENMFWYRQDPGLGLRLIYFSYDVKMKEKGDIPEGYSVSREKKERFSLILESASTNQTSMYLCASSLGAFGTETQYFGPGTRLLVL.

V is TRBV19 and J is TRBJ1-1; D is perhaps TRBD1 (6 bases). V lost 7 bases and J lost 3, with 9 bases in between. This CDR3 is 12 amino acids long. The V gene's germline CDR1 is LNHDA and CDR2 SQIVND (reference sequence). The CDR3 loop reads CASTAGDTEAFF. The CDR3 region has the DNA TGTGCCAGTACCGCAGGGGACACTGAAGCTTTCTTT.

Here the CDR3 DNA reads TGTGCCAGCAGCTTCACTCGAAATTCACCCCTCCACTTT. Protein: CASSFTRNSPLHF. The J gene is TRBJ1-6, the V gene TRBV11-2; D is undetermined. Per germline, CDR1 SGHAT and CDR2 FQNNGV. This CDR3 comprises 13 residues. Between the trimmed V and J ends, which lost 3 bases and 7 bases, there was a span of 7 bases.

The chain combines TRBV10-3 with TRBJ1-6; D is unresolved. The CDR3 has 14 residues. Trimming removed 4 bases from V and 7 bases from J, with 11 bases in between. From germline, CDR1 is ENHRY and CDR2 SYGVKD. DNA of the CDR3: TGTGCCATCAGTGCATACAGAGTCAATTCACCCCTCCACTTT. Protein: CAISAYRVNSPLHF.

This chain links TRBV18 with TRBJ2-5, with 8 bases matching TRBD1. This CDR3 spans 16 amino acids. Germline V gives CDR1 KGHSH, CDR2 LQKENI. J lost 4 bases, V lost 2 bases, and 9 bases had no gene match. In DNA, the CDR3 is TGTGCCAGCTCACCAACGCAGGGGGCATCGGGAGAGACCCAGTACTTC. This gives the protein CASSPTQGASGETQYF.

V is TRBV6-1 and J is TRBJ2-5; D gene uncertain. Per germline, CDR1 MNHNS and CDR2 SASEGT. The CDR3 length is 15 residues. V shed 1 base and J shed 0 bases, with 9 bases lying between them. As DNA, the CDR3 is TGTGCCAGCAGTGAAGGGGCTCCTTACCAAGAGACCCAGTACTTC. Encoded protein: CASSEGAPYQETQYF.

The V and J genes are TRBV4-2 and TRBJ2-6; weak D call: TRBD1 (6 bases). V dropped 0 bases and J dropped 1 base, with 10 bases sitting between them. There are 17 residues in the CDR3. CDR1 is LGHNA and CDR2 is YNFKEQ in the germline V gene. In DNA form, the CDR3 reads TGTGCCAGCAGCCAAGATGGGACATTTTCTGGGGCCAACGTCCTGACTTTC. This codes for CASSQDGTFSGANVLTF.

This clone was observed once. V usage is TRBV6-5 and J usage is TRBJ1-2; the D gene is possibly TRBD1 (5 bases). Germline lookup yields CDR1 MNHEY and CDR2 SVGAGI. The germline V and J ends were trimmed by 2 bases and 8 bases, with 12 bases remaining between them. There are 13 residues in the CDR3. CDR3 protein: CASSYAEGPGYTF. In DNA form, the CDR3 reads TGTGCCAGCAGTTACGCGGAGGGGCCAGGCTACACCTTC.

This clone was seen a handful of times. The genes are TRBV7-9 and TRBJ1-2, with TRBD1 as a possible D gene (5 bases). Germline lookup yields CDR1 SEHNR and CDR2 FQNEAQ (reference sequence). The length of the CDR3 is 12 residues. V lost 1 base to trimming and J lost 12 bases, with 12 bases between them. This CDR3 reads CASSLVPGEDTF. DNA of the CDR3: TGTGCCAGCAGCTTAGTACCGGGGGAGGACACCTTC.

V is TRBV7-6 and J is TRBJ2-3; TRBD2 matches at 8 bases. V dropped 1 base and J dropped 0; count of bases not matched to a gene: 3. This CDR3 comprises 16 residues. The germline V gene encodes CDR1 SGHVS and CDR2 FNYEAQ. CDR3 nucleotides: TGTGCCAGCAGCTTAGGGGCGGGGGGAAGCACAGATACGCAGTATTTT. Translation: CASSLGAGGSTDTQYF. Combining the CDR3 with reference TRBV7-6 and TRBJ2-3 gives the whole variable domain GAGVSQSPRYKVTKRGQDVALRCDPISGHVSLYWYRQALGQGPEFLTYFNYEAQQDKSGLPNDRFSAERPEGSISTLTIQRTEQRDSAMYRCASSLGAGGSTDTQYFGPGTRLTVL.

The J gene is TRBJ2-2, the V gene TRBV27, with no clear D. CDR1 MNHEY and CDR2 SMNVEV come from the germline V gene (reference sequence). The V end was cut by 5 bases, the J end by 8 bases, with 9 bases between. The CDR3 has 12 amino acids. The CDR3 sequence: CASSPIRGELFF. The CDR3 DNA reads TGTGCCAGCAGTCCCATAAGGGGGGAGCTGTTTTTT.

The CDR3 coding sequence is TGCAGCGTAGAATATAGGGACAGGGGGGACGCCTACGAGCAGTACTTC. Residues: CSVEYRDRGDAYEQYF. V and J are TRBV29-1 and TRBJ2-7; 11 bases line up with TRBD1. The CDR3 extends over 16 amino acids. The junction had 12 bases not matched to a gene; V was cut back by 6 bases and J by 2 bases. CDR1 and CDR2 from the germline V gene are SQVTM and ANQGSEA.

The chain is built from TRBV13 and TRBJ1-6; TRBD1 matches at 7 bases. Germline assignment: CDR1 PRHDT and CDR2 FYEKMQ (reference sequence). The V and J ends lost 6 bases and 5 bases, in that order; junction bases with no gene match: 4. The CDR3 length is 14 residues. The CDR3: CASRRQGDNSPLHF. The CDR3 DNA reads TGTGCCAGCAGGCGACAGGGTGATAATTCACCCCTCCACTTT.